This T cell receptor beta chain was profiled in a study of response to subunit inactivated influenza vaccine. This clonotype was seen a few times. Its antigen is unknown. The ends were cut back, 0 bases at V and 7 bases at J, with 16 bases in the middle. The CDR3 covers 16 residues. Germline V gene lookup returns CDR1 DFQATT and CDR2 SNEGSKA (reference sequence). The study, taken as a whole, reports: The authors suggested that every seasonal influenza vaccination recruits few new T cells.

TCRdb re-analysed the RT-PCR reads in MiXCR, keeping a single row per CDR3 protein. The sample has 500,000 to 600,000 distinct CDR3 sequences; about 15% are singletons. V gene TRBV20-1 combines with J gene TRBJ1-6; D call uncertain. The sequences come from PBMCs from blood, collected 11 to 12 days after vaccination. The source is a man aged 45-60 years who received an inactivated influenza vaccine. The CDR3 nucleotides are TGCAGTGCTAGAGATGAGGTGTTAGGCAAGAATTCACCCCTCCACTTT. This codes for CSARDEVLGKNSPLHF.